The 5 T cell receptor beta chains presented below share a single source sample, sequenced in a study of blood T cell repertoires in COVID-19. Sequenced by immunoSEQ multiplex PCR; TCRdb stores in-frame clones only, minus some. In the table there are fewer than 300,000 clones, 65% to 90% of which are singletons. The sample consisted of peripheral blood. These receptors originate from a woman aged 55-69 years with active or convalescent COVID-19.

The chain is built from TRBV2 and TRBJ2-3, with TRBD1 matching over 11 bases. Germline CDR1 and CDR2: SNHLY and FYNNEI. The CDR3 sequence is 15 residues long. V lost 3 bases and J lost 6; bases outside the gene matches: 5. CDR3 in DNA: TGTGCCAGCAGTGAGGGACAGGGGGAAACGGATACGCAGTATTTT. It encodes CASSEGQGETDTQYF. Together with reference TRBV2 and TRBJ2-3, the CDR3 gives the full variable domain: EPEVTQTPSHQVTQMGQEVILRCVPISNHLYFYWYRQILGQKVEFLVSFYNNEISEKSEIFDDQFSVERPDGSNFTLKIRSTKLEDSAMYFCASSEGQGETDTQYFGPGTRLTVL.

This clone has just a few counts. The rearrangement links TRBV27 to TRBJ2-7; a possible D gene is TRBD2 (7 bases). The CDR3 has 15 amino acids. From germline, CDR1 is MNHEY and CDR2 SMNVEV (reference sequence). Trimming shortened V by 3 bases and J by 8 bases, and 20 bases separated the two germline ends. For the CDR3, the DNA is TGTGCCAGCAGTTTCGATAGGGGGGGAGGACTAAAGCAGTACTTC. Its protein is CASSFDRGGGLKQYF.

This clone was counted only a few times. The chain is built from TRBV27 and TRBJ1-5; 8 bases are shared with TRBD1. Trimming at V came to 6 bases and at J to 5 bases, leaving 3 bases not matched to a gene. The germline CDR1 and CDR2 sequences are MNHEY and SMNVEV (reference sequence). The CDR3 is made up of 13 amino acids. CDR3 sequence (DNA): TGTGCCAGCAGGGCGACAGGGGATCAGCCCCAGCATTTT. This codes for CASRATGDQPQHF.

This chain links TRBV7-2 with TRBJ2-1, with 7 bases aligning to TRBD2. V trimming: 5 bases; J trimming: 8 bases; junction bases outside the gene matches: 9. The CDR3 consists of 14 residues. The V gene's germline CDR1 is SGHTA and CDR2 FQGNSA. The CDR3 sequence is CASSPSGTADEQFF. The CDR3 DNA is TGTGCCAGCAGCCCGAGCGGGACCGCGGATGAGCAGTTCTTC.

The gene calls are TRBV2 and TRBJ2-7; D might be TRBD2 (6 bases). V lost 5 bases to trimming and J lost 0 bases, with 11 bases between them. The CDR3 contains 14 residues. Per the germline V gene, CDR1 is SNHLY and CDR2 is FYNNEI. CDR3 sequence reads: CASSPIGGSYEQYF. In DNA, the CDR3 is TGTGCCAGCAGTCCCATCGGGGGCTCCTACGAGCAGTACTTC.